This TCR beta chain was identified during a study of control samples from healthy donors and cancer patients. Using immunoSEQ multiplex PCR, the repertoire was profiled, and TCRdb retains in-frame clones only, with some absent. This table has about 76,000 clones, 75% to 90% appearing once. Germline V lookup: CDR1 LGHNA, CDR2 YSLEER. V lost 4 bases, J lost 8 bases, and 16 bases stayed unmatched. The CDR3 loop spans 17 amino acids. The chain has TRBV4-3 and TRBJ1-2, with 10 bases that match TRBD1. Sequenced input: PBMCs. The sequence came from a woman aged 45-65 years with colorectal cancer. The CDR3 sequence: CASSPTVGQGLEEGYTF. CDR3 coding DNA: TGCGCCAGCAGCCCGACCGTGGGACAGGGGTTAGAAGAGGGCTACACCTTC.